Listed here are 12 T cell receptor beta chains from one sample, sequenced in a study. One entry per CDR3 protein, called by TCRdb with MiXCR from the RT-PCR reads. The profile covers hundreds of thousands of distinct CDR3 sequences, with 12% to 15% appearing a single time and about 3.6% taken by the ten largest. The sample taken for sequencing was memory CD4+ T cells from blood. The receptors come from a female donor in good health, serving as a healthy control.

The genes are TRBV28 and TRBJ2-1; 8 bases fit TRBD2. The CDR3 sequence is 16 residues long. J lost 2 bases, V lost 7 bases, and 10 bases had no gene match. CDR1 and CDR2 from the germline V gene are MDHEN and SYDVKM. In nucleotides, the CDR3 is TGTGCCAGCATTGACGGGAGGGCGCGGCCCTACAATGAGCAGTTCTTC. Residues: CASIDGRARPYNEQFF.

This clonotype appeared a single time. The junction and the germline gene differ at one end; a read error may be behind it. The genes are TRBV7-3 and TRBJ1-3; tentatively, D is TRBD1 (6 bases). The CDR3 runs to 15 residues. In germline, CDR1 is SGHTA, CDR2 FQGTGA. CDR3 in DNA: TGTGTCAGCAGCTTATCCCCAGGGACAGGAAACACCATATATTTT. This codes for CVSSLSPGTGNTIYF.

This chain connects TRBV20-1 to TRBJ1-2, with 8 bases that match TRBD1. The CDR3 spans 14 residues. Looked up from germline, CDR1 is DFQATT and CDR2 is SNEGSKA (reference sequence). The V and J ends lost 3 bases and 3 bases, in that order; junction bases with no gene match: 6. CDR3 region: CSASSDRDDYGYTF. The CDR3 DNA reads TGCAGTGCTAGCTCGGACAGGGACGACTATGGCTACACCTTC.

This clonotype was counted between two and nine times. The J gene is TRBJ1-4, the V gene TRBV27; TRBD1 matches 8 bases. V dropped 6 bases and J dropped 2; count of bases not matched to a gene: 5. CDR3 length equals 15 residues. Per germline, CDR1 MNHEY and CDR2 SMNVEV (reference sequence). The CDR3 bases are TGTGCCAGCAGCCCTTGGGACAGGACTAATGAAAAACTGTTTTTT. The encoded protein is CASSPWDRTNEKLFF.

Worth noting for this clonotype: The germline gene is not matched at one end of the junction; a read error may be the cause. This chain uses TRBV24-1 with TRBJ2-2, with D unclear. The CDR3 totals 16 residues. The germline V gene encodes CDR1 KGHDR and CDR2 SFDVKD. The CDR3 loop is CATSDFSTLNTRELFF. The CDR3 coding sequence is TGTGCCACCAGTGATTTTAGTACTCTGAACACCAGGGAGCTGTTTTTT.

This clonotype has only a few counts. This sequence joins TRBV4-1 and TRBJ2-4, with unresolved D. The CDR3 loop spans 17 amino acids. In germline, CDR1 is MGHRA, CDR2 YSYEKL. V lost 3 bases, J lost 0 bases, and 15 bases lay in between. CDR3: CASSHPALGIAKNIQYF. CDR3 DNA: TGCGCCAGCAGCCACCCTGCACTGGGAATAGCCAAAAACATTCAGTACTTC.

Points on this clonotype: This may arise from a read error, as a much more abundant clone is one base away. DNA of the CDR3: TGCAGTGCTAGTTCTGTGTCGGATGGTACAGATACGCAGTATTTT. Its protein product is CSASSVSDGTDTQYF. The chain couples TRBV20-1 to TRBJ2-3; D gene ambiguous. There are 15 residues in the CDR3. V was clipped by 3 bases and J by 3 bases, with 16 bases between them. From germline, CDR1 is DFQATT and CDR2 SNEGSKA (reference sequence).

This clonotype has a handful of counts. This chain uses TRBV27 with TRBJ2-3; D uncertain. Germline loops: CDR1 MNHEY, CDR2 SMNVEV (reference sequence). The CDR3 length is 16 residues. V dropped 1 base and J dropped 3 bases, with 14 bases sitting between them. This chain's CDR3 is CASSLFPTPWTDTQYF. CDR3 sequence (DNA): TGTGCCAGCAGTTTATTCCCTACGCCTTGGACAGATACGCAGTATTTT.

At least ten counts were recorded for this clonotype. The chain joins TRBV20-1 to TRBJ2-6; 9 nucleotides align to TRBD1. The germline V gene encodes CDR1 DFQATT and CDR2 SNEGSKA (reference sequence). V was pared by 3 bases and J by 12 bases, with 15 bases of the junction left unmatched. The CDR3 totals 16 residues. Here the CDR3 DNA reads TGCAGTGCTAGTAGCCGCGGGGACAGGGAGAGTGGCGTCCTGACTTTC. Translating it yields CSASSRGDRESGVLTF.

This clonotype was observed at least ten times. The chain recombines TRBV27 with TRBJ1-6, with 9 nucleotides matching TRBD1. This CDR3 region has 14 residues. Germline V lookup: CDR1 MNHEY, CDR2 SMNVEV (reference sequence). With 5 bases clipped from V and 4 bases from J, the junction kept 0 bases outside the gene matches. CDR3 DNA sequence: TGTGCCAGCAGTGACAGGGGGTATAATTCACCCCTCCACTTT. Protein: CASSDRGYNSPLHF.

This clonotype was seen more than once but under ten times. The chain recombines TRBV5-1 with TRBJ2-7, with TRBD2 matching over 10 bases. The CDR3 has 14 amino acids. The ends lost 2 bases at V and 4 bases at J; junction bases unmatched: 3. Germline V gives CDR1 SGHRS, CDR2 YFSETQ. The CDR3 DNA reads as TGCGCCAGCAGCTTTTCTAGCGGGAGTTACGAGCAGTACTTC. Translated: CASSFSSGSYEQYF. The entire variable domain, with the rest obtained from reference TRBV5-1 and TRBJ2-7, is as follows: KAGVTQTPRYLIKTRGQQVTLSCSPISGHRSVSWYQQTPGQGLQFLFEYFSETQRNKGNFPGRFSGRQFSNSRSEMNVSTLELGDSALYLCASSFSSGSYEQYFGPGTRLTVT.

This clonotype was detected many times. The chain links TRBV7-2 to TRBJ1-4; D might be TRBD1 (6 bases). The germline gives CDR1 SGHTA, CDR2 FQGNSA. The CDR3 consists of 19 residues. V lost 0 bases and J lost 14, with 31 bases in between. The CDR3 loop is CASSLATGDSGGSLGKLFF. The CDR3 DNA reads as TGTGCCAGCAGCTTAGCTACCGGAGACTCGGGGGGCAGCCTCGGGAAGCTGTTTTTT.